The 8 T cell receptor beta chains below all came from one sample that was sequenced in a study of blood T cell repertoires in COVID-19 (dated by TCRdb to 2018 to 2021). Libraries were built with the immunoSEQ multiplex PCR assay. What TCRdb holds here is the immuneACCESS table cut down to in-frame rearrangements. Part of the clones is not present; checked against another copy, under half of the missing clones reflect an unresolved V gene, and the others are unexplained. Across this sample there are about 260,000 clones, with approximately 90% seen only once. The ten top clones hold over 4% of the sample. Sample: PBMCs or T cells enriched from blood (not recorded which). The receptors shown here come from a woman younger than 45 with acute COVID-19.

The chain links TRBV4-1 to TRBJ2-2; no firm D call. Trimming removed 4 bases from V and 2 bases from J, with 2 bases in between. This CDR3 spans 12 amino acids. CDR1 and CDR2 (germline): MGHRA, YSYEKL. The CDR3 is CASSPNTGELFF. CDR3 in DNA: TGCGCCAGCAGCCCAAACACCGGGGAGCTGTTTTTT.

The rearrangement links TRBV19 to TRBJ2-1; 7 bases agree with TRBD1. The CDR3 totals 16 residues. Germline assignment: CDR1 LNHDA and CDR2 SQIVND (reference sequence). V shed 0 bases and J 2 bases; nucleotides not matched to a gene: 4. The CDR3 DNA reads TGTGCCAGTAGTATAGAGGGGACAGACCCCTACAATGAGCAGTTCTTC. Its protein product is CASSIEGTDPYNEQFF.

This clone has just one count. J is TRBJ2-2 and V is TRBV5-1; 8 bases line up with TRBD2. V shed 4 bases and J 6 bases; nucleotides not matched to a gene: 8. The CDR3 covers 15 residues. The V gene's germline CDR1 is SGHRS and CDR2 YFSETQ. CDR3 in DNA: TGCGCCAGCAGCACCACTAGCGGTAGTGCCGGGGAGCTGTTTTTT. Its protein product is CASSTTSGSAGELFF.

The chain uses TRBV4-1 and TRBJ2-1, with 9 bases identical to TRBD1. V trimming: 3 bases; J trimming: 8 bases; junction bases outside the gene matches: 14. Germline V CDR1 and CDR2: MGHRA, YSYEKL. The CDR3 runs 17 residues. The CDR3 region is CASSHQSGTGLSDEQFF. CDR3 DNA sequence: TGCGCCAGCAGCCACCAATCCGGGACAGGGTTATCTGATGAGCAGTTCTTC.

V and J are TRBV19 and TRBJ2-7, with 10 nucleotides matching TRBD2. The CDR3 is 15 amino acids. With V trimmed by 6 bases and J by 2 bases, 7 bases remained unmatched. CDR1 LNHDA and CDR2 SQIVND come from the germline V gene (reference sequence). The CDR3 spells CASSPSGRSPYEQYF. The CDR3 bases are TGTGCCAGTAGCCCTAGCGGGAGAAGCCCCTACGAGCAGTACTTC.

This clone has more than one count but fewer than ten. The chain joins TRBV12-3 or TRBV12-4 to TRBJ2-3; tentative D call: TRBD1 (6 bases). V shed 6 bases and J shed 6 bases, with 10 bases lying between them. This CDR3 has 12 residues. CDR3 DNA sequence: TGTGCCAGCAGCGCAGGGGAGGATACGCAGTATTTT. It yields the protein CASSAGEDTQYF.

V and J are TRBV5-4 and TRBJ2-7, with D perhaps matching TRBD2 (6 bases). The CDR3 runs 16 residues. Trimming shortened V by 0 bases and J by 5 bases, and 18 bases separated the two germline ends. Germline V gene lookup returns CDR1 SGHNT and CDR2 YYREEE (reference sequence). CDR3 DNA: TGTGCCAGCAGCTTGGGGCTAGCGTCTGAGTCTGACGAGCAGTACTTC. This sequence encodes CASSLGLASESDEQYF.

This clone was recorded a few times. V usage is TRBV16 and J usage is TRBJ1-1; D gene ambiguous. The CDR3 runs 14 residues. The V end lost 4 bases, the J end lost 1 base, and 10 bases lay between the germline ends. Germline CDR1 is KGHSY and CDR2 is FQNENV. This CDR3 reads CASSRTIGNTEAFF. As DNA, the CDR3 is TGTGCCAGCAGCCGAACGATCGGGAACACTGAAGCTTTCTTT.